The rows below give T cell receptor beta chains drawn from one sample of a study of response to subunit inactivated influenza vaccine. TCRdb called the RT-PCR reads again in MiXCR, with one record for every CDR3 protein. Of over 750,000 distinct CDR3 sequences listed, 21% were seen once; the top ten hold roughly 10%. The source was PBMCs from blood, collected less than 6 days after vaccination. The receptors derive from a man aged 50-59 years who received an inactivated influenza vaccine. The CDR3 runs from the conserved cysteine through the conserved F or W. Fields, in order: V gene, D gene, clone size, J gene, CDR3 DNA, CDR3 protein. A D gene is named only where the DNA matches it firmly. Expanded clones get a size class; other rows say once, few or many, or leave the size out.

TRBV9	-	-	TRBJ2-5	TGTGCCAGCAGCGTAGGTTTCGGCCACCAAGAGACCCAGTACTTC	CASSVGFGHQETQYF
TRBV5-1	-	many	TRBJ2-2	TGCGCCAGCAGCGGGCAGGGGAGGAACACCGGGGAGCTGTTTTTT	CASSGQGRNTGELFF
TRBV20-1	-	-	TRBJ1-2	TGCAGTGCTAAACCGGACTGGTATGGCTACACCTTC	CSAKPDWYGYTF
TRBV30	-	few	TRBJ2-3	TGTGCCTGGGACCCCTGGGACGACGCCAGCACAGATACGCAGTATTTT	CAWDPWDDASTDTQYF
TRBV20-1	-	few	TRBJ1-3	TGCAGTGCTAGACCAAGAACGTCACAGACAGTGCGCTGGTCTGGAAACACCATATATTTT	CSARPRTSQTVRWSGNTIYF
TRBV7-3	TRBD2	-	TRBJ2-5	TGTGCCAGCAGCTCGACTAGCGGGATCCAAGAGACCCAGTACTTC	CASSSTSGIQETQYF
TRBV30	-	-	TRBJ1-5	TGTGCCTGGAGTGTGACTTTCGGGCAGCCCCAGCATTTT	CAWSVTFGQPQHF
TRBV5-6	-	few	TRBJ2-2	TGTGCCACCGGAATGGGGCATTGGAGCGGGGAGCTGTTTTTT	CATGMGHWSGELFF
TRBV29-1	TRBD1	few	TRBJ2-7	TGCAGCGTTGGGGACAGACCCTACGAGCAGTACTTC	CSVGDRPYEQYF
TRBV20-1	-	many	TRBJ2-1	TGCAGTGCTAGCGACTCCTACAATGAGCAGTTCTTC	CSASDSYNEQFF
TRBV20-1	TRBD2	-	TRBJ2-3	TGCAGTGCTAGAGTCCCGGGACTAGCGGGGGGCGGGACAGATACGCAGTATTTT	CSARVPGLAGGGTDTQYF
TRBV20-1	-	few	TRBJ2-3	TGCAGTGCTGGCCCACCCGGGACTTCATTCACAGATACGCAGTATTTT	CSAGPPGTSFTDTQYF
TRBV10-3	TRBD2	-	TRBJ2-1	TGTGCCATCAGTGGTTCTGCGACTAGCGCGGACAATGAGCAGTTCTTC	CAISGSATSADNEQFF
TRBV5-1	TRBD1	-	TRBJ2-1	TGCGCCAGCAGCCTCCAGGACAGGACCTACAATGAGCAGTTCTTC	CASSLQDRTYNEQFF
TRBV12-3/TRBV12-4	-	many	TRBJ2-5	TGTGCCAGCAGTTTTGCGGGGCGGGAGACCCAGTACTTC	CASSFAGRETQYF
TRBV7-9	TRBD2	once	TRBJ2-1	TGTGCCAGCAGAGTAGCGGGAGGCCCTTGGGATGAGCAGTTCTTC	CASRVAGGPWDEQFF
TRBV5-4	TRBD2	few	TRBJ2-1	TGTGCCAGCAGCCGACTAGCGGGGGCGAGTGGCAATGAGCAGTTCTTC	CASSRLAGASGNEQFF
TRBV28	TRBD2	-	TRBJ2-3	TGTGCCAGCAGTTTTTCGCTAGCGGGTGTCCGGGGCACAGATACGCAGTATTTT	CASSFSLAGVRGTDTQYF
TRBV6-4	-	once	TRBJ2-7	TGTGCCAGCAGTGACTCCCAAGAGGATTACGAGCAGTACTTC	CASSDSQEDYEQYF
TRBV25-1	-	once	TRBJ2-2	TGTGCCAGCAGCCATCCTGGAGGGCGTTCCGGGGAGCTGTTTTTT	CASSHPGGRSGELFF
TRBV6-2/TRBV6-3	TRBD2	few	TRBJ2-1	TGTGCCAGCAGTTACCGTAGGGACTACTACAATGAGCAGTTCTTC	CASSYRRDYYNEQFF
TRBV14	-	-	TRBJ1-1	TGTGCCAGCAGCCCACAGACGGTGAACACTGAAGCTTTCTTT	CASSPQTVNTEAFF
TRBV6-2/TRBV6-3	TRBD1	-	TRBJ2-1	TGTGCCAGCACCCCACAGGGGAGAGGATCCTACAATGAGCAGTTCTTC	CASTPQGRGSYNEQFF
TRBV4-3	-	-	TRBJ2-1	TGCGCCAGCAGCCAAGATCTTGGCAGGGCAGGGGGGGATGAGCAGTTCTTC	CASSQDLGRAGGDEQFF
TRBV6-1	TRBD1	-	TRBJ1-5	TGTGCCAGCAAAGAGGGGACAGGGGGGCAGCCCCAGCATTTT	CASKEGTGGQPQHF